Shown below are 9 T cell receptor beta chains from a single sample sequenced in a study of blood T cells in healthy people across ages. For the second PCR, which ran for about 6 to 11 cycles, a sample-barcoded 5' primer and a J-beta primer mix were used. Via MiXCR, TCRdb re-called the 5' RACE reads, giving one row per CDR3 protein. The top ten clones hold around 3% of a sample with some 850,000 distinct CDR3 sequences, roughly 26% of them seen once. Another study also made use of these data, one on T cells of mothers and their children.

Sequencing input: blood. The receptors shown here come from a boy aged 5-17 years in good health.

This clonotype was detected only a few times. The chain recombines TRBV6-5 with TRBJ2-5, with D possibly matching TRBD2 (5 bases). The J call is in doubt because the DNA end fits TRBJ2-7 better. Germline V gives CDR1 MNHEY, CDR2 SVGAGI. The CDR3 is 14 residues long. CDR3 in DNA: TGTGCCAGCAGTTACTCGGGAAGCGGCTACGAGCAGTACTTC. As protein: CASSYSGSGYEQYF.

The chain employs TRBV3-1 and TRBJ2-5; D not certain. Germline V CDR1 and CDR2: LGHDT, YNNKEL (reference sequence). The CDR3 covers 16 residues. V was trimmed by 1 base and J by 1 base, leaving 13 bases between them. This chain's CDR3 is CASSQVSTGLQETQYF. As DNA, the CDR3 is TGTGCCAGCAGCCAAGTGTCGACTGGGCTCCAAGAGACCCAGTACTTC.

This chain uses TRBV5-6 with TRBJ2-1; D not resolved. Trimming took 3 bases from V and 9 from J, leaving 7 bases between them. The CDR3 contains 11 residues. Germline lookup yields CDR1 SGHDT and CDR2 YYEEEE. CDR3 sequence (DNA): TGTGCCAGCAGCTATACTCGTGAGCAGTTCTTC. Translated: CASSYTREQFF. The full variable domain, in which reference TRBV5-6 and TRBJ2-1 provide the parts outside the CDR3, is DAGVTQSPTHLIKTRGQQVTLRCSPKSGHDTVSWYQQALGQGPQFIFQYYEEEERQRGNFPDRFSGHQFPNYSSELNVNALLLGDSALYLCASSYTREQFFGPGTRLTVL.

This clonotype was counted only a few times. Germline and junction disagree at one end, which may indicate a read error. The chain links TRBV4-1 to TRBJ2-3; 7 bases line up with TRBD2. CDR3 length: 17 amino acids. The germline gives CDR1 MGHRA, CDR2 YSYEKL. CDR3 in DNA: TGCGCCAGCAGCCAAGATCGGAGGCGGGGGTCGGCAGATGCGCAGTATTTT. As protein: CASSQDRRRGSADAQYF.

This chain links TRBV4-3 with TRBJ1-6; no clear D gene. V was cut by 1 base and J by 11 bases, with 12 bases left in between. The CDR3 sequence is 14 residues long. The V gene's germline CDR1 is LGHNA and CDR2 YSLEER. CDR3 DNA: TGCGCCAGCAGCCAAGTGGAGACGGGTACACCCCTCCACTTT. Translation: CASSQVETGTPLHF.

J is TRBJ2-1 and V is TRBV13, with 7 bases matching TRBD1. The DNA end favors TRBJ2-5, so the J call may be wrong. CDR1 is PRHDT, CDR2 FYEKMQ, per germline (reference sequence). This CDR3 region has 17 residues. The CDR3 nucleotides are TGTGCCAGCAGCTCGACCGGTACAGGGGCCACGGGAGAGACCCAGTACTTC. This encodes CASSSTGTGATGETQYF.

The sample holds a few counts of this clonotype. The CDR3 spells CASSSGAEETQYF. The CDR3, as DNA: TGCGCCAGCAGCTCCGGTGCGGAAGAGACCCAGTACTTC. The J gene is TRBJ2-5, the V gene TRBV5-1; D gene ambiguous. This CDR3 comprises 13 residues. Trimming stripped 3 bases from V and 3 bases from J, with 9 bases between. Germline loops: CDR1 SGHRS, CDR2 YFSETQ.

This clonotype was picked up a small number of times. The CDR3 loop reads CASSPQTGAFVNEQFF. The CDR3 DNA sequence: TGTGCCAGCAGCCCCCAGACAGGGGCATTTGTAAATGAGCAGTTCTTC. The V call is TRBV7-6, the J call TRBJ2-1; TRBD1 matches 8 bases. Germline CDR1 is SGHVS and CDR2 is FNYEAQ. The junction had 13 bases not matched to a gene; V was cut back by 5 bases and J by 7 bases. CDR3 size: 16 residues.

This clonotype was counted a few times. This chain links TRBV20-1 with TRBJ2-5; D is perhaps TRBD1 (5 bases). The CDR3 spans 14 residues. The V gene lost 5 bases and the J gene lost 0 bases, with 13 bases spanning the gap. Germline CDR1 DFQATT, CDR2 SNEGSKA (reference sequence). CDR3 bases: TGCAGTGCTTTAAGGACATTGTACCAAGAGACCCAGTACTTC. This sequence encodes CSALRTLYQETQYF.